This T cell receptor (beta chain) is drawn from a study of blood T cells in healthy people across ages. Turning to the study itself: Template switching retrieved approximately one barcoded beta molecule for each two T cells. Study outcomes and limitations: Long-lived donors had more naive CD4+ cells and higher diversity than aged donors. It was not known whether donors were CMV positive (a possible confounder of expanded clonotype changes).

The V gene lost 0 bases and the J gene lost 4 bases, with 9 bases spanning the gap. The CDR3 extends over 14 amino acids. Germline values: CDR1 MNHNY, CDR2 SVGAGI (reference sequence). Concerning this clonotype: No antigen is known for it.

Using a J-beta primer mix together with a sample-barcoded 5' primer, a second PCR was run for roughly 7 to 11 cycles. Each cDNA molecule, via a template-switch adaptor with 12 random nucleotides, was tagged. TCRdb re-called the 5' RACE reads through MiXCR, storing one row per CDR3 protein. The table has roughly 2 million distinct CDR3 sequences, around 48% seen once. Input material: blood. This sequence was found in a middle-aged woman in good health. This sequence joins TRBV6-6 and TRBJ1-2; possible D gene TRBD1, 6 bases. CDR3 sequence reads: CASSYSDRSYGYTF. DNA of the CDR3: TGTGCCAGCAGTTACTCCGACAGGAGCTATGGCTACACCTTC.